Below, 15 T cell receptor beta chains from the same sample are listed, as sequenced in a study of T cell repertoires in cytomegalovirus infection. These TCRs are of unknown antigen specificity. TCRdb independently ran MiXCR on the reads; one entry per CDR3 protein. The table lists about 900,000 distinct CDR3 sequences, around 30% of them singletons. Here the sequenced sample was cultured CD8+ T cells from PBMCs, taken from culture after CMV antigen stimulation. The receptor set was obtained from a human donor in good health (CMV status not recorded). Some clones in this sample may be carry-over from other donors' samples.

About this clonotype: A much more abundant neighbour one base away suggests this may be a read error. The rearrangement joins TRBV7-9 to TRBJ1-6, with 7 bases identical to TRBD1. CDR1 is SEHNR, CDR2 FQNEAQ, per germline (reference sequence). This CDR3 has 14 residues. The CDR3 nucleotides read TGTGCCGGCAGACCGGGACAGTATAATTCACCCCTCCACTTT. It yields the protein CAGRPGQYNSPLHF.

Ten or more counts support this clonotype. The rearrangement uses TRBV6-6 and TRBJ2-7; D is perhaps TRBD1 (6 bases). The CDR3 contains 16 residues. V was trimmed by 6 bases and J by 2 bases, leaving 20 bases between them. Germline V gene sequence: CDR1 MNHNY, CDR2 SVGAGI (reference sequence). The CDR3 spells CASSSNTGNFAYEQYV. CDR3 nucleotides: TGTGCCAGCAGCTCCAACACAGGGAATTTCGCCTACGAGCAGTACGTC.

This clonotype was found many times. The chain joins TRBV7-2 to TRBJ1-1; D uncertain. V gave up 5 bases and J gave up 3 bases, with 16 bases separating them. In germline, CDR1 is SGHTA, CDR2 FQGNSA. This CDR3 has 15 residues. The CDR3: CASSNDLIRDTEAFF. As DNA, the CDR3 is TGTGCCAGCAGCAACGATCTTATCCGGGACACTGAAGCTTTCTTT.

This clonotype was seen a handful of times. The chain couples TRBV6-6 to TRBJ1-1; D unresolved. V dropped 0 bases and J dropped 1 base, with 9 bases sitting between them. This CDR3 has 15 residues. Per germline, CDR1 MNHNY and CDR2 SVGAGI (reference sequence). The CDR3, as DNA: TGTGCCAGCAGTTACTCGGGTCGGGGGAACACTGAAGCTTTCTTT. As protein: CASSYSGRGNTEAFF.

This clonotype was seen only a few times. The chain employs TRBV27 and TRBJ1-1; no clear D gene. Germline CDR1 MNHEY, CDR2 SMNVEV (reference sequence). The CDR3 spans 14 residues. The ends were cut back, 3 bases at V and 6 bases at J, with 14 bases in the middle. For the CDR3, the DNA is TGTGCCAGCAGTTTTTCGATTAATGGACCTGAAGCTTTCTTT. Its translation is CASSFSINGPEAFF.

In this sample, this clonotype is medium-sized. This chain links TRBV7-2 with TRBJ2-7, with unresolved D. Trimming removed 3 bases at V and 0 bases at J, with 9 bases between. CDR1 SGHTA and CDR2 FQGNSA come from the germline V gene. This CDR3 is built from 14 residues. In DNA form, the CDR3 reads TGTGCCAGCAGCTTGGGCCCACTCTCCTACGAGCAGTACGTC. This sequence encodes CASSLGPLSYEQYV.

Only a few counts were recorded for this clonotype. The gene calls are TRBV7-6 and TRBJ2-5, with 11 bases identical to TRBD2. CDR3 size: 15 residues. From germline, CDR1 is SGHVS and CDR2 FNYEAQ. The V gene end was trimmed by 5 bases and the J gene end by 6 bases; junction bases not matched to a gene: 8. The CDR3 protein is CASSPTSGGMKTQYF. As DNA, the CDR3 is TGTGCCAGCAGCCCAACTAGCGGGGGTATGAAGACCCAGTACTTC.

The chain uses TRBV2 and TRBJ2-1, with 12 bases identical to TRBD1. The CDR3 is 15 residues long. Trimming removed 8 bases from V and 6 bases from J; junction bases left unmatched: 8. In germline, CDR1 is SNHLY, CDR2 FYNNEI. The CDR3 loop reads CASALGQGAVNEQFF. The CDR3 DNA sequence: TGTGCCAGCGCTTTGGGACAGGGGGCAGTCAATGAGCAGTTCTTC.

This clonotype has only a few counts. The V gene is TRBV6-1, the J gene TRBJ1-5, with D perhaps matching TRBD1 (5 bases). The CDR3 length is 15 residues. Between the trimmed V and J ends, which lost 2 bases and 6 bases, there was a span of 14 bases. The V gene's germline CDR1 is MNHNS and CDR2 SASEGT. The CDR3 loop reads CASSESVAGLQPQHF. CDR3 sequence (DNA): TGTGCCAGCAGTGAAAGCGTGGCAGGGCTTCAGCCCCAGCATTTT.

Here the CDR3 DNA reads TGTGCCACCAGCAGAGAAATCGGGCTCTTTAGCAATGAGCAGTTCTTC. It codes for CATSREIGLFSNEQFF. The chain recombines TRBV15 with TRBJ2-1; unclear D gene. This CDR3 contains 16 residues. The V gene lost 0 bases and the J gene lost 6 bases, with 15 bases spanning the gap. Germline CDR1 and CDR2: LNHNV and YYDKDF (reference sequence).

As regards this clonotype: Given a much more abundant clone one base away, this may be a read error. The chain combines TRBV7-6 with TRBJ1-1; D is unresolved. The CDR3 is made up of 13 amino acids. Germline values: CDR1 SGHVS, CDR2 FNYEAQ. DNA for the CDR3: TGTGTCAGCAGCACGAACATGAACACTGAAGCTTTCTTT. Its protein is CVSSTNMNTEAFF. Supplemented by reference TRBV7-6 and TRBJ1-1, the full variable domain reads GAGVSQSPRYKVTKRGQDVALRCDPISGHVSLYWYRQALGQGPEFLTYFNYEAQQDKSGLPNDRFSAERPEGSISTLTIQRTEQRDSAMYRCVSSTNMNTEAFFGQGTRLTVV.

The V call is TRBV12-3 or TRBV12-4, the J call TRBJ2-3; the match to TRBD2 covers 7 bases. J was trimmed by 1 base and V by 3 bases; bases with no gene match: 10. This CDR3 region has 17 residues. The CDR3 region is CASSFWGGVRGTDTQYF. CDR3 DNA sequence: TGTGCCAGCAGTTTTTGGGGAGGGGTCAGGGGCACAGATACGCAGTATTTT.

This clonotype was detected a few times. The rearrangement joins TRBV29-1 to TRBJ2-1, with a tentative D call TRBD1 (6 bases). Germline CDR1 is SQVTM and CDR2 is ANQGSEA. The ends were cut back, 1 base at V and 3 bases at J, with 25 bases in the middle. CDR3 length equals 19 residues. CDR3 protein: CSVEGVKVYGTNIYNEQFF. CDR3 coding DNA: TGCAGCGTTGAAGGCGTAAAGGTTTACGGGACAAACATCTACAATGAGCAGTTCTTC.

This clonotype turned up a few times. This sequence joins TRBV6-5 and TRBJ1-1; tentatively, D is TRBD1 (5 bases). Trimming removed 0 bases from V and 3 bases from J, with 14 bases in between. Germline V gene data show CDR1 as MNHEY and CDR2 as SVGAGI. CDR3 size: 16 residues. The CDR3 region is CASSYSVTGGDTEAFF. CDR3 bases: TGTGCCAGCAGTTACTCTGTCACTGGGGGGGACACTGAAGCTTTCTTT.

The J gene is TRBJ1-1, the V gene TRBV6-1; 11 positions match TRBD1. Germline CDR1 is MNHNS and CDR2 is SASEGT. This CDR3 is built from 16 residues. J was trimmed by 1 base and V by 4 bases; bases with no gene match: 5. This CDR3 is CASSVWTGGENTEAFF. As DNA, the CDR3 is TGTGCCAGCAGTGTCTGGACAGGGGGCGAGAACACTGAAGCTTTCTTT.